The entry below describes one T cell receptor beta chain. This clonotype was detected only a few times. This receptor's antigen is unknown. Qualities for individual bases were not recorded, and no much larger clone is one base off. This specimen comes from a study of response to subunit inactivated influenza vaccine (dated by TCRdb to the late 2010s). Broadly, across the study: Deep quantitative profiling of the T cell receptor repertoire was used in the study to follow responses to a trivalent subunit inactivated influenza vaccine. Results and caveats for the whole study, not just this receptor: It was suggested by the authors that each seasonal influenza vaccination may recruit only a limited number of new T cells.

Library preparation used RT-PCR. The sequencer was an Illumina HiSeq 2500. TCRdb's own reprocessing of the public reads used fastp at Q25 and MiXCR and kept productive beta chains. For every CDR3 protein sequence, its rows merge into one entry that carries the most common genes and DNA. The table for this sample lists more than 450,000 distinct CDR3 sequences; about 8% of them were counted only once. About an eighth of the sample is in the top ten clones. The sequenced sample was PBMCs from blood, obtained 23 months after vaccination. The source is a man aged 50 to 69 who received an inactivated influenza vaccine. Donor details come from another sample of the same person, matched by shared clones.

The DNA reads TGCAGTGCTAGAAGTATACAGGGGGCCAGCTTGGGCTATGGCTACACCTTC. This yields the protein CSARSIQGASLGYGYTF. This chain joins TRBV20-1 to TRBJ1-2; a stretch of 9 junction bases matches TRBD1. The germline V gene (reference sequence) sets CDR1 to DFQATT and CDR2 to SNEGSKA. The CDR3, from cysteine to phenylalanine, totals 17 residues. CDR3 DNA is the only sequence kept; it has 51 bases, read in frame from the first base. At the junction V is shortened by 2 bases and J by 4 bases; bases outside the gene matches: 14.